This T cell receptor (beta chain) was found in a study of cytomegalovirus exposure and HLA in healthy donors (dated by TCRdb to 2017 to 2019). Background for the entire study: According to a later analysis, one platform produced both the 120 validation repertoires and the approximately 670 repertoires of the first cohort. The aim of the study was to test whether cataloging public T cell receptors could identify signatures of past pathogen exposure. A separate validation cohort of some 130 different subjects was used in addition to the 666-subject first cohort. High-throughput TCR immunosequencing, statistical association of individual TCRs with disease status, and machine learning were combined to predict cytomegalovirus infection status. Here is what the overall study found, with its caveats: While some public TCRs were present in many individuals, most TCR sequences turned up only very rarely across donors. A total of roughly 160 TCR beta chains were listed by the study as associated with cytomegalovirus. It was suggested by the authors that the approach could potentially be generalized to other disease states and immunological phenotypes. Subsequent analysis determined that TCRs grouped into clusters in the first cohort also showed a tendency toward co-occurrence across the 120 or so validation repertoires, and 85% to 95% of cluster scores exceeded 0. A few of the identified cytomegalovirus-associated TCR beta chains were confirmed in vitro to be specific for cytomegalovirus antigens. A later analysis had no HLA typing for the validation cohort, so co-occurrence there was scored across all 120 or so repertoires. The classifier was reported to diagnose cytomegalovirus status with high specificity and sensitivity in both the original and validation cohorts.

Library preparation was by the immunoSEQ multiplex PCR assay. Concerning the study's data processing: To diagnose cytomegalovirus status from the catalog of TCR beta chain sequences, a statistical classification framework was built. Sourced from immuneACCESS, this table was stored by TCRdb with only in-frame sequences that have V and J called. A share of the clones is absent; for the studies checked, an unresolved V gene accounts for under half, and the remainder has no known explanation. V and J calls and clone size are given by that table; D and trimming were obtained from the DNA. The table for this sample lists around 110,000 clones; about 88% of them were counted only once. The biggest ten clones account for 1.5% to 2% of the sample. About this clone itself: Its specific antigen is unknown. No much larger clonotype is one base removed from it; base qualities were not supplied.

The donors belonged to the validation cohort of over a hundred subjects, which was separate from the roughly 670-subject first cohort. Including the terminal cysteine and phenylalanine, the CDR3 comprises 16 residues. The DNA shown is the 48-base CDR3, in frame from base 1. As encoded in the germline V gene, CDR1 is SGHTS while CDR2 is YDEGEE. Germline trimming: 4 bases from V, 0 bases from J; junction bases outside gene matches: 8. Recombination linked TRBV5-8 to TRBJ1-2; 8 central nucleotides agree with TRBD1. This clonotype was obtained from a woman aged 18-29 years in good health and CMV-seropositive. Sequenced material: PBMCs. The nucleotide sequence is given as TGTGCCAGCAGCCGGCGGGACAGGTTTTCTAACTATGGCTACACCTTC. This translates into CASSRRDRFSNYGYTF. Reference TRBV5-8 and TRBJ1-2 genes cover what lies past the CDR3, so the full variable domain is EAGVTQSPTHLIKTRGQQATLRCSPISGHTSVYWYQQALGLGLQFLLWYDEGEERNRGNFPPRFSGRQFPNYSSELNVNALELEDSALYLCASSRRDRFSNYGYTFGSGTRLTVV.